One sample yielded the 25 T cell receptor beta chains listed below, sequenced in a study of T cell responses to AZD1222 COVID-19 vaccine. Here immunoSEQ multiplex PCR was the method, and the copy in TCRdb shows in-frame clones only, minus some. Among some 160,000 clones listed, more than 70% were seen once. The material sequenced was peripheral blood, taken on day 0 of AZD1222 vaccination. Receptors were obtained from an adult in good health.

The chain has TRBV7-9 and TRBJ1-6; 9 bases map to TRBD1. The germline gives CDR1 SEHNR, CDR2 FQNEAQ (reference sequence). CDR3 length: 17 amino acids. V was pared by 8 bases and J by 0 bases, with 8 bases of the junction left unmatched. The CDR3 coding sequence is TGTGCCAGCGCGGGGGACAGGGTGAGCTCCTATAATTCACCCCTCCACTTT. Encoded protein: CASAGDRVSSYNSPLHF.

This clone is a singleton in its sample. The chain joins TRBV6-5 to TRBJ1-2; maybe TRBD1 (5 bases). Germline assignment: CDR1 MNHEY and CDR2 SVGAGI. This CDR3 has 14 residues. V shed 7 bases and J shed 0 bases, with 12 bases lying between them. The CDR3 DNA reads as TGTGCCAGCACCCGGGCAGGGCCTAACTATGGCTACACCTTC. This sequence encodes CASTRAGPNYGYTF.

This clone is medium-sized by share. CDR3: CASSGVGGTNEKLFF. CDR3 DNA: TGTGCCAGCAGCGGGGTCGGGGGAACTAATGAAAAACTGTTTTTT. V usage is TRBV2 and J usage is TRBJ1-4, with D perhaps TRBD1 (5 bases). There are 15 residues in the CDR3. Germline CDR1 SNHLY, CDR2 FYNNEI. Trimming shortened V by 6 bases and J by 1 base, and 12 bases separated the two germline ends. Together with reference TRBV2 and TRBJ1-4, the CDR3 gives the full variable domain: EPEVTQTPSHQVTQMGQEVILRCVPISNHLYFYWYRQILGQKVEFLVSFYNNEISEKSEIFDDQFSVERPDGSNFTLKIRSTKLEDSAMYFCASSGVGGTNEKLFFGSGTQLSVL.

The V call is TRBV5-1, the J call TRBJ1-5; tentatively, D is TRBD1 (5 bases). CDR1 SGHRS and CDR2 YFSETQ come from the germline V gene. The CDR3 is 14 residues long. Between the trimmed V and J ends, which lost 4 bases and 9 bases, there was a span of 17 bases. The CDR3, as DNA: TGCGCCAGCAGCCCTCGGGAGGGGTTGAGGCCCCAGCATTTT. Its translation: CASSPREGLRPQHF. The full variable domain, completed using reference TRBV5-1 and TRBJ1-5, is KAGVTQTPRYLIKTRGQQVTLSCSPISGHRSVSWYQQTPGQGLQFLFEYFSETQRNKGNFPGRFSGRQFSNSRSEMNVSTLELGDSALYLCASSPREGLRPQHFGDGTRLSIL.

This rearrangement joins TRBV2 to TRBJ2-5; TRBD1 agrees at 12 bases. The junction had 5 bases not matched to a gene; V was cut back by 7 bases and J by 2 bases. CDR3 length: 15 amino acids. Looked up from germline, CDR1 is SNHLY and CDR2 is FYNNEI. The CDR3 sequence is CASTRDRGHQETQYF. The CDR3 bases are TGTGCCAGCACCAGGGACAGGGGGCATCAAGAGACCCAGTACTTC.

CDR3 sequence: CASSESYSTDTQYF. CDR3 sequence (DNA): TGTGCCAGCAGTGAGAGTTATAGCACAGATACGCAGTATTTT. The chain links TRBV25-1 to TRBJ2-3; D is uncertain. The ends were cut back, 3 bases at V and 0 bases at J, with 7 bases in the middle. Germline CDR1 and CDR2: MGHDK and SYGVNS. CDR3 length: 14 amino acids.

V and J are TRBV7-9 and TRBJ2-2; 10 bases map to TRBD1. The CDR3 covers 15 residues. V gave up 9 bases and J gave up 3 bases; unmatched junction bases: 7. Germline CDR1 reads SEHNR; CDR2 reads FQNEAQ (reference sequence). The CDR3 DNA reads TGTGCCAGTTCCCCCGGGACAGGGGACACCGGGGAGCTGTTTTTT. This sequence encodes CASSPGTGDTGELFF.

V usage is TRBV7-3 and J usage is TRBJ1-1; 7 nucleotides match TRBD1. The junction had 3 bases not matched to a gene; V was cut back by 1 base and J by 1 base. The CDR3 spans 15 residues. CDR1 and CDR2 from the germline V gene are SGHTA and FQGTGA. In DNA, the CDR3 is TGTGCCAGCAGCTTAATGGCAGGGGGGAACACTGAAGCTTTCTTT. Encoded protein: CASSLMAGGNTEAFF.

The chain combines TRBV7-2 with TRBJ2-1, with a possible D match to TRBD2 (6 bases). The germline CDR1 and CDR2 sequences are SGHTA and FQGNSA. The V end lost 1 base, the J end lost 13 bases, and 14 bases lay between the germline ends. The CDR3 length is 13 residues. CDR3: CASSLVVRGIQFF. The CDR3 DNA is TGTGCCAGCAGCTTAGTAGTGCGGGGAATCCAGTTCTTC.

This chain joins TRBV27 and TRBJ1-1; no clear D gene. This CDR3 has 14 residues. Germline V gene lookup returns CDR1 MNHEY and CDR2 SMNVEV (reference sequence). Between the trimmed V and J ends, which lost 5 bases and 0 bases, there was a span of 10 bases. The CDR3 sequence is CASSLGGVNTEAFF. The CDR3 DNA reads TGTGCCAGCAGTCTCGGAGGAGTGAACACTGAAGCTTTCTTT.

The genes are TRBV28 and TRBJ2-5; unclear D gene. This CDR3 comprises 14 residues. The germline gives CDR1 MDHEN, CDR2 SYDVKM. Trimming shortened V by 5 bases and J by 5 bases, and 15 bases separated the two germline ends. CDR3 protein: CASSPRIRVETQYF. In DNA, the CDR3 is TGTGCCAGCAGTCCCCGAATTAGGGTCGAGACCCAGTACTTC.

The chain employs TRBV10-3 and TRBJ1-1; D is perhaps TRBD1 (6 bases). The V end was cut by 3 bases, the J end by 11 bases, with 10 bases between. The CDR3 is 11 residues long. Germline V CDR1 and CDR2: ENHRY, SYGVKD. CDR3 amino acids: CAISDTGLAFF. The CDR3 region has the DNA TGTGCCATCAGTGACACAGGGCTCGCTTTCTTT.

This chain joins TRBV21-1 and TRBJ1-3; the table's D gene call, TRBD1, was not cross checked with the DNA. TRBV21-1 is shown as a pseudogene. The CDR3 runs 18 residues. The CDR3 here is CASSNTVKPGHSRNTIYF. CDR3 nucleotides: TGTGCCAGCAGCAACACCGTAAAACCAGGACATAGTAGAAACACCATATATTTT.

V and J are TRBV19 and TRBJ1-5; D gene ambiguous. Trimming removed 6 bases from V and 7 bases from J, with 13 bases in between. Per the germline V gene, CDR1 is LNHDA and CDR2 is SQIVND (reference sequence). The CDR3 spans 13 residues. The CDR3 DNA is TGTGCCAGTAGGTACCATCGCGACCAGCCCCAGCATTTT. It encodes CASRYHRDQPQHF.

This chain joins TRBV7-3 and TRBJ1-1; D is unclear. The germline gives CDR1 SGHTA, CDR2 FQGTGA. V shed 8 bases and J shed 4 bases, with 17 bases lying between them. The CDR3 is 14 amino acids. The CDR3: CASQQSPGGTEAFF. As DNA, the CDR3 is TGTGCCAGCCAACAGTCCCCCGGAGGCACTGAAGCTTTCTTT.

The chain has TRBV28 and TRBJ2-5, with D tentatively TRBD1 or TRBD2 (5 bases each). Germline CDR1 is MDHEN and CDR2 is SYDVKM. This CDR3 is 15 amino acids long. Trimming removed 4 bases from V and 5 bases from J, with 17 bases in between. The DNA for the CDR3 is TGTGCCAGCAGTTGGGGGTCCCAAAGAGCGGAGACCCAGTACTTC. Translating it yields CASSWGSQRAETQYF.

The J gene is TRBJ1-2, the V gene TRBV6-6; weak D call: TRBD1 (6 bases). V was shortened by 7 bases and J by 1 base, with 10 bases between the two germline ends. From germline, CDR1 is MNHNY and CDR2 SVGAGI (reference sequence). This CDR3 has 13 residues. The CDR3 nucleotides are TGTGCCAGCACCGAACAGGGTAACTATGGCTACACCTTC. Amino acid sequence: CASTEQGNYGYTF.

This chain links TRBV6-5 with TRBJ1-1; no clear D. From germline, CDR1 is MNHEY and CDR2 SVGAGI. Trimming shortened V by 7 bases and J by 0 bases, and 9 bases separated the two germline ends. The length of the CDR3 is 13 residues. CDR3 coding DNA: TGTGCCAGCACCGCTCACATGAACACTGAAGCTTTCTTT. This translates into CASTAHMNTEAFF.

The CDR3 spells CAWSVSGTNYGYTF. The CDR3 DNA reads as TGTGCCTGGAGTGTATCCGGGACTAACTATGGCTACACCTTC. The chain combines TRBV30 with TRBJ1-2; no definite D call. The CDR3 length is 14 residues. CDR1 GTSNPN and CDR2 SVGIG come from the germline V gene (reference sequence). The V gene lost 0 bases and the J gene lost 0 bases, with 8 bases spanning the gap. Variable domain in full (rest from reference TRBV30 and TRBJ1-2): SQTIHQWPATLVQPVGSPLSLECTVEGTSNPNLYWYRQAAGRGLQLLFYSVGIGQISSEVPQNLSASRPQDRQFILSSKKLLLSDSGFYLCAWSVSGTNYGYTFGSGTRLTVV.

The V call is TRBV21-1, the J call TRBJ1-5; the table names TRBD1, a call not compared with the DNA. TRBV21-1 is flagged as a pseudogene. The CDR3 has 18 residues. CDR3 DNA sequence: TGTGCCAGCCGAAAGTTCGGGCAGGGTGGAAGGAACAATCAGCCCCAGCATTTT. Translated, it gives CASRKFGQGGRNNQPQHF.

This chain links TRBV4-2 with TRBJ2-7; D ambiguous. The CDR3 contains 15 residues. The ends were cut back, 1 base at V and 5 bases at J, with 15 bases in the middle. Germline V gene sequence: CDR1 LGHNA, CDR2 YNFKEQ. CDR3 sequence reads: CASSQAALQADEQYF. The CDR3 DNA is TGTGCCAGCAGCCAAGCCGCCCTCCAGGCCGACGAGCAGTACTTC.

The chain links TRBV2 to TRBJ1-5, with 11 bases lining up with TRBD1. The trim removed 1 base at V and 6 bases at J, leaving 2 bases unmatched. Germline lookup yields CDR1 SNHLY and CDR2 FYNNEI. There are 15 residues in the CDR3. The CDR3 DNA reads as TGTGCCAGCAGTGAAGGAGGGACAGGGGGTCAGCCCCAGCATTTT. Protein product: CASSEGGTGGQPQHF.

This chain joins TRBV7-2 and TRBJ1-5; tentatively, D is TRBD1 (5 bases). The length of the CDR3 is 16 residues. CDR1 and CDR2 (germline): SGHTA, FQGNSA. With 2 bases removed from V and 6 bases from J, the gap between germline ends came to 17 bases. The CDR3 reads CASSLFGGGLGQPQHF. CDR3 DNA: TGTGCCAGCAGCTTATTCGGCGGGGGTCTTGGTCAGCCCCAGCATTTT.

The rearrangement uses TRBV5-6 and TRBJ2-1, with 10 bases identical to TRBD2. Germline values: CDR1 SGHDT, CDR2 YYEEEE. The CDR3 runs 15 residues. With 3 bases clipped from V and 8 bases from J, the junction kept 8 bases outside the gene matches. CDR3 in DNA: TGTGCCAGCAGCTGGGACTTGACTAGCGGGTATGAGCAGTTCTTC. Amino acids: CASSWDLTSGYEQFF.

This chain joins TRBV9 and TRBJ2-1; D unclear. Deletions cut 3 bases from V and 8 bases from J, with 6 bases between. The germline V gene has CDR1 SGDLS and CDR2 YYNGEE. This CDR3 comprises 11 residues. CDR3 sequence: CASSALDEQFF. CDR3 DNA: TGTGCCAGCAGCGCCCTTGATGAGCAGTTCTTC.